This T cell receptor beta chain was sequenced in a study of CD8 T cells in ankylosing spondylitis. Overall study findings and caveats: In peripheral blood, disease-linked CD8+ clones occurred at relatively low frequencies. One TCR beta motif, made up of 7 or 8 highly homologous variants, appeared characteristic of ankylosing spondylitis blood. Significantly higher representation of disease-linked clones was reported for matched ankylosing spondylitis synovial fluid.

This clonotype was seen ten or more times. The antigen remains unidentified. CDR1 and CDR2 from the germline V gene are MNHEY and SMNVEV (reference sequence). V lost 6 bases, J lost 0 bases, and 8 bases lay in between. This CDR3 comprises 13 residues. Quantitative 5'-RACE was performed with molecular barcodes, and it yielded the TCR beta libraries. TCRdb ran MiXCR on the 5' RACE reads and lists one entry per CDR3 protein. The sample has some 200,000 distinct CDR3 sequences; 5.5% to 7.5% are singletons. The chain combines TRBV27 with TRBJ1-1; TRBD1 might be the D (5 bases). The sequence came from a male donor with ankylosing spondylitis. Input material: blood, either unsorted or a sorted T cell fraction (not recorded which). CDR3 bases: TGTGCCAGCAGGCCAGGGATGAACACTGAAGCTTTCTTT. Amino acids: CASRPGMNTEAFF.